These T cell receptor beta chains were read from a single sample in a study of blood T cell repertoires in COVID-19. The method was immunoSEQ multiplex PCR; TCRdb's version includes in-frame clones alone and lacks a portion of them. The profile covers 130,000 or so clones, with approximately 84% appearing a single time and about a sixth taken by the ten largest. Source material: peripheral blood. The receptors stem from a woman at least 80 years old with acute or convalescent COVID-19. CDR3s include the opening cysteine and the closing phenylalanine or tryptophan. The D gene is left open where the match is weak. Size values are once, few and many counts, or a class for expanded clones, and some rows have none.

V gene	clone size	D gene	J gene	CDR3 protein	CDR3 DNA
TRBV6-5	-	TRBD1	TRBJ1-6	CASSLGQNHNSPLHF	TGTGCCAGCAGCTTGGGACAGAACCATAATTCACCCCTCCACTTT
TRBV18	-	-	TRBJ1-1	CASSPRGQGTEAFF	TGTGCCAGCTCACCACGGGGGCAGGGGACTGAAGCTTTCTTT
TRBV6-6	-	-	TRBJ1-2	CASSYGGGGNYGYTF	TGTGCCAGCAGTTACGGGGGGGGCGGAAACTATGGCTACACCTTC
TRBV11-2	-	-	TRBJ2-3	CASSWRERLADTQYF	TGTGCCAGCAGCTGGCGGGAACGTCTGGCAGATACGCAGTATTTT
TRBV7-2	-	-	TRBJ1-1	CASSLGRPIMNTEAFF	TGTGCCAGCAGCTTAGGCAGGCCCATCATGAACACTGAAGCTTTCTTT
TRBV29-1	-	-	TRBJ2-5	CSAADRTQYF	TGCAGCGCCGCCGACAGGACCCAGTACTTC
TRBV9	once	-	TRBJ1-2	CASSAGGGGANYGYTF	TGTGCCAGCAGCGCCGGAGGTGGTGGCGCTAACTATGGCTACACCTTC
TRBV9	-	TRBD1	TRBJ1-4	CASSPTGNGEKLFF	TGTGCCAGCAGCCCGACAGGGAATGGCGAAAAACTGTTTTTT
TRBV7-9	-	TRBD1	TRBJ1-1	CASSTYGQGGRNTEAFF	TGTGCCAGCAGCACTTACGGACAGGGAGGGCGGAACACTGAAGCTTTCTTT
TRBV4-1	few	-	TRBJ1-3	CASSQDPGDGNTIYF	TGCGCCAGCAGCCAAGATCCCGGAGATGGAAACACCATATATTTT
TRBV18	-	-	TRBJ2-1	CASSRRLGSYNEQFF	TGTGCCAGCTCGCGCCGACTAGGCTCCTACAATGAGCAGTTCTTC
TRBV5-4	-	TRBD1	TRBJ2-7	CASSSRQGAWAYEQYF	TGTGCCAGCAGCTCCCGACAGGGGGCTTGGGCCTACGAGCAGTACTTC
TRBV5-1	-	-	TRBJ2-7	CASSLDTGLPSYEQYF	TGCGCCAGCAGCTTGGATACAGGGCTTCCTTCCTACGAGCAGTACTTC
TRBV5-6	few	-	TRBJ2-2	CASSLAGIGELFF	TGTGCCAGCAGCTTGGCGGGGATCGGGGAGCTGTTTTTT
TRBV18	-	TRBD2	TRBJ2-5	CASSPSGRQETQYF	TGTGCCAGCTCACCTAGCGGGAGACAAGAGACCCAGTACTTC
TRBV1	-	-	TRBJ2-7	CTSSQDTPGLVVHEQYF	TGCACCAGCAGCCAGGATACTCCGGGACTAGTCGTCCACGAGCAGTACTTC
TRBV3-1/TRBV3-2	-	-	TRBJ2-2	CASSRLKPANTGELFF	TGTGCCAGCAGCCGATTAAAACCAGCGAACACCGGGGAGCTGTTTTTT
TRBV7-9	-	-	TRBJ1-1	CASSFPRNTEAFF	TGTGCCAGCAGCTTTCCTCGGAACACTGAAGCTTTCTTT
TRBV18	-	-	TRBJ2-7	CASSLAGLAAYEQYF	TGTGCCAGCTCACTCGCCGGGTTAGCGGCTTACGAGCAGTACTTC
TRBV6-5	once	-	TRBJ1-6	CASSYSGGLGSPLHF	TGTGCCAGCAGTTACTCTGGCGGACTGGGCTCACCCCTCCACTTT
TRBV4-3	once	-	TRBJ1-3	CASSQQPGPGTGDTIYF	TGCGCCAGCAGCCAGCAACCGGGGCCCGGGACTGGAGACACCATATATTTT
TRBV6-5	once	TRBD2	TRBJ2-1	CASSYGAGAYNEQFF	TGTGCCAGCAGTTACGGGGCGGGGGCCTACAATGAGCAGTTCTTC
TRBV11-3	-	TRBD1	TRBJ1-1	CASSRDRDSTEAFF	TGTGCCAGCAGCCGGGACAGGGACTCCACTGAAGCTTTCTTT
TRBV7-2	once	-	TRBJ1-4	CASSLGSGEGEKLFF	TGTGCCAGCAGCTTAGGGTCAGGGGAAGGGGAAAAACTGTTTTTT
TRBV6-2/TRBV6-3	-	-	TRBJ1-2	CASSYSGRANYGYTF	TGTGCCAGCAGTTACTCCGGCAGGGCTAACTATGGCTACACCTTC
TRBV9	once	-	TRBJ1-4	CASSAKPGHTRDEKLFF	TGTGCCAGCAGCGCAAAGCCGGGACACACTCGGGACGAAAAACTGTTTTTT
TRBV13	-	-	TRBJ1-2	CASSTDQFGGYTF	TGTGCCAGCAGCACAGATCAGTTTGGTGGCTACACCTTC
TRBV5-1	-	TRBD1	TRBJ2-1	CASSFGTGWTNEQFF	TGCGCCAGCAGCTTCGGGACAGGGTGGACGAATGAGCAGTTCTTC
TRBV2	once	TRBD1	TRBJ1-4	CASSRGGGAGEKLFF	TGTGCCAGCAGCAGAGGAGGGGGCGCGGGGGAAAAACTGTTTTTT
TRBV5-1	-	-	TRBJ2-3	CASSSQVRTDTQYF	TGCGCCAGCAGCTCACAGGTCAGGACAGATACGCAGTATTTT
TRBV19	-	-	TRBJ2-1	CASSRVSSYNEQFF	TGTGCCAGTAGTAGAGTAAGCTCCTACAATGAGCAGTTCTTC
TRBV11-3	-	TRBD2	TRBJ2-1	CASSPWPSSGENNEQFF	TGTGCCAGCAGCCCCTGGCCCAGTAGCGGGGAAAACAATGAGCAGTTCTTC
TRBV30	-	-	TRBJ2-5	CAWTEASQETQYF	TGTGCCTGGACGGAGGCTAGCCAAGAGACCCAGTACTTC
TRBV27	few	TRBD1	TRBJ2-7	CASSQPQGESYEQYF	TGTGCCAGCAGTCAGCCACAGGGGGAATCCTACGAGCAGTACTTC
TRBV15	-	TRBD1	TRBJ1-5	CATSGTGTGDQPQHF	TGTGCCACCAGCGGAACCGGGACAGGTGATCAGCCCCAGCATTTT
TRBV6-5	-	-	TRBJ1-2	CASSYSAGLWGYTF	TGTGCCAGCAGTTACTCAGCCGGACTTTGGGGCTACACCTTC
TRBV6-6	-	-	TRBJ2-5	CASSRRITRGYQETQYF	TGTGCCAGCAGTCGACGAATTACTAGAGGGTACCAAGAGACCCAGTACTTC
TRBV19	-	TRBD2	TRBJ2-7	CASSILAGGYEQYF	TGTGCCAGTAGTATACTAGCGGGAGGCTACGAGCAGTACTTC
TRBV19	-	-	TRBJ1-6	CASSSRGYNSPLHF	TGTGCCAGTAGTAGCCGGGGGTATAATTCACCCCTCCACTTT
TRBV2	-	-	TRBJ1-5	CASRVQGLEPQHF	TGTGCCAGCAGAGTACAGGGCCTGGAGCCCCAGCATTTT
TRBV6-2/TRBV6-3	-	-	TRBJ1-2	CASSQTEFDGYTF	TGTGCCAGCAGTCAGACAGAATTCGATGGCTACACCTTC
TRBV25-1	-	-	TRBJ1-2	CASSGTLGYTF	TGTGCCAGCAGTGGCACTTTGGGCTACACCTTC
TRBV19	-	-	TRBJ2-1	CASSIMGLLSEQFF	TGTGCCAGTAGTATAATGGGACTTCTGAGTGAGCAGTTCTTC
TRBV7-2	-	-	TRBJ1-3	CANSLGGEAGGNTIYF	TGTGCCAACAGCTTAGGCGGGGAGGCGGGTGGAAACACCATATATTTT
TRBV30	-	-	TRBJ1-4	CAWSVLQGRGNNVFF	TGTGCCTGGAGTGTTCTACAGGGCAGGGGTAATAATGTGTTTTTT
TRBV4-3	-	TRBD1	TRBJ2-1	CASSQTDRADNEQFF	TGCGCCAGCAGCCAGACGGACAGGGCGGACAATGAGCAGTTCTTC
TRBV20-1	-	-	TRBJ2-7	CSARAGYEQYF	TGCAGTGCTAGGGCAGGCTACGAGCAGTACTTC
TRBV30	-	-	TRBJ1-5	CAWSVLGSAGNQPQHF	TGTGCCTGGAGTGTACTAGGGTCCGCCGGCAATCAGCCCCAGCATTTT
TRBV7-2	once	-	TRBJ1-2	CASSLQYYGYTF	TGTGCCAGCAGCTTACAGTACTATGGCTACACCTTC
TRBV6-5	-	TRBD1	TRBJ2-2	CASSPRDRVTGELFF	TGTGCCAGCAGTCCCCGGGACAGGGTCACCGGGGAGCTGTTTTTT
TRBV5-6	-	-	TRBJ1-2	CASSLRGNAPYTF	TGTGCCAGCAGCTTGAGGGGGAATGCTCCATACACCTTC
TRBV5-1	-	-	TRBJ1-1	CASSQPHRNTEAFF	TGCGCCAGCAGTCAGCCCCACAGGAACACTGAAGCTTTCTTT
TRBV5-1	-	TRBD1	TRBJ1-2	CASSLGDRVDHGYTF	TGCGCCAGCAGCTTGGGGGACAGGGTGGATCATGGCTACACCTTC
TRBV2	-	-	TRBJ1-2	CASSVSFYGYTF	TGTGCCAGCAGTGTTTCCTTCTATGGCTACACCTTC
TRBV5-1	-	-	TRBJ1-1	CASSLAWSTEAFF	TGCGCCAGCAGCTTGGCCTGGAGCACTGAAGCTTTCTTT